These T cell receptor beta chains were read from a single sample in a study of CD8 T cells in ankylosing spondylitis. From the 5' RACE reads, TCRdb called clonotypes with MiXCR, one entry per CDR3 protein. This sample has over 30,000 distinct CDR3 sequences, with 15% to 20% found just once. The sample was blood. Every receptor here comes from a male donor with ankylosing spondylitis or in good health (not recorded which). Each CDR3 is given with its conserved first and last residue. The D gene is left open where the match is weak. The size entry is marked missing in some rows and otherwise reads once, few, many or a size class.

cdr3_aa cdr3_nt j_call clone_size d_call v_call
CASSHKQGDAIEQFF TGCGCCAGCAGCCACAAACAGGGAGATGCTATCGAGCAGTTCTTC TRBJ2-1 few - TRBV4-3
CASSLGQRAGELFF TGCGCCAGCAGCTTGGGACAGAGGGCCGGGGAGCTGTTTTTT TRBJ2-2 - - TRBV5-1
CASSLDGSQVNEQFF TGCGCCAGCAGCTTGGACGGGTCCCAGGTTAATGAGCAGTTCTTC TRBJ2-1 few - TRBV5-1
CSAKGQGNEQFF TGCAGCGCGAAGGGACAGGGCAACGAGCAGTTCTTC TRBJ2-1 few TRBD1 TRBV29-1
CASSPGPGYDSYEQYF TGCGCCAGCAGCCCCGGCCCAGGGTATGATTCCTACGAGCAGTACTTC TRBJ2-7 - - TRBV4-3
CAIGRASSYNEQFF TGTGCCATCGGGAGGGCGAGCTCCTACAATGAGCAGTTCTTC TRBJ2-1 few TRBD2 TRBV6-5
CASSLDITNGELFF TGTGCCAGCAGCTTGGACATTACAAACGGGGAGCTGTTTTTT TRBJ2-2 - - TRBV7-9
CSAYILTDTQYF TGCAGTGCATATATACTGACAGATACGCAGTATTTT TRBJ2-3 few - TRBV20-1
CATKGGELNSGANVLTF TGCGCCACCAAGGGGGGGGAACTCAACTCTGGGGCCAACGTCCTGACTTTC TRBJ2-6 few - TRBV5-1
CASEPGRALGGELFF TGCGCCAGCGAGCCCGGGAGGGCCTTGGGCGGGGAGCTGTTTTTT TRBJ2-2 - TRBD2 TRBV5-1
CASSSIQGPTGELFF TGTGCCAGCAGTTCCATCCAGGGGCCCACCGGGGAGCTGTTTTTT TRBJ2-2 few - TRBV11-2